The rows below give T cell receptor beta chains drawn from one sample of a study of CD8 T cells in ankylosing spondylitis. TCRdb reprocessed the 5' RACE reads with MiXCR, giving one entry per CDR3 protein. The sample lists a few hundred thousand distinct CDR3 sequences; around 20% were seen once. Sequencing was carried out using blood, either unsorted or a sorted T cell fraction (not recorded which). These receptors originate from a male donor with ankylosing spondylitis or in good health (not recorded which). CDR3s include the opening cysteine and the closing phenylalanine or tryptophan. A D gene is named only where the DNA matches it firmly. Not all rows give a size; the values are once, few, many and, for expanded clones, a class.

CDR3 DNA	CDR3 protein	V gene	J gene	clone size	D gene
TGCGCCAGCAGCTTGCAGGGACAGGGGTCAGAGACCCAGTACTTC	CASSLQGQGSETQYF	TRBV5-1	TRBJ2-5	few	TRBD1
TGTGCCAGCAGCTTAAAGTTTCCAGGGGTGCGTCAGCCCCAGCATTTT	CASSLKFPGVRQPQHF	TRBV7-3	TRBJ1-5	-	-
TGCAGTGCGCAGACGGGACAGTATTACAATGAGCAGTTCTTC	CSAQTGQYYNEQFF	TRBV20-1	TRBJ2-1	many	TRBD1
TGTGCCAGCAGTTTAGGGACAGGGGGAACAGAAGAGACCCAGTACTTC	CASSLGTGGTEETQYF	TRBV12-3/TRBV12-4	TRBJ2-5	few	TRBD1
TGCAGCGTTGTGCGGGGGGGAGAGACCCAGTACTTC	CSVVRGGETQYF	TRBV29-1	TRBJ2-5	many	TRBD2
TGTGCCAGCAGCTTAACAAAGGGGACTAGCCACACGCAGTATTTT	CASSLTKGTSHTQYF	TRBV7-3	TRBJ2-3	few	TRBD2
TGTGCCATCAGTGAGGGGGGCGTAGGCACTGAAGCTTTCTTT	CAISEGGVGTEAFF	TRBV10-3	TRBJ1-1	many	-
TGTGCCAGCATCCCTCGCGGCACAGATACGCAGTATTTT	CASIPRGTDTQYF	TRBV2	TRBJ2-3	-	-
TGCAGTGCTAGTGGTGTGAGGGGTTCTAACTATGGCTACACCTTC	CSASGVRGSNYGYTF	TRBV20-1	TRBJ1-2	-	-
TGTGCCAGCAGCCAACATAGACCGAGCGCGGCGCAGTATTTT	CASSQHRPSAAQYF	TRBV6-2/TRBV6-3	TRBJ2-3	few	-
TGTGCCAGCAGCTTAGGCTTTTCGGCAGGCCTGAACACCGGGGAGCTGTTTTTT	CASSLGFSAGLNTGELFF	TRBV13	TRBJ2-2	-	-
TGTGCCAGCAGTTTGGATCGGAATACGCAGTATTTT	CASSLDRNTQYF	TRBV12-3/TRBV12-4	TRBJ2-3	-	-
TGTGCCAGCAGTTTAAACGAGGGAAGTACTGAAGCTTTCTTT	CASSLNEGSTEAFF	TRBV12-3/TRBV12-4	TRBJ1-1	many	-
TGTGCCAGCACCCCACCGGGACTAGCAGGCAATGAGCAGTTCTTC	CASTPPGLAGNEQFF	TRBV6-1	TRBJ2-1	few	TRBD2
TGCGCCAGCAGCTTGGGTCTAGCGGGAACCCGTGGCACCGGGGAGCTGTTTTTT	CASSLGLAGTRGTGELFF	TRBV5-1	TRBJ2-2	-	TRBD2
TGTGCCAGCAGGGGGACAGTTCCCACCGGGGAGCTGTTTTTT	CASRGTVPTGELFF	TRBV12-3/TRBV12-4	TRBJ2-2	few	TRBD1
TGTGCCAGCAGCTTAGAAGCAGGGGGCGATCAGCCCCAGCATTTT	CASSLEAGGDQPQHF	TRBV7-6	TRBJ1-5	-	TRBD1
TGTGCCAGCAGTACACGGACAGTCGGGGGGGAGCTGTTTTTT	CASSTRTVGGELFF	TRBV6-1	TRBJ2-2	-	-
TGTGCCAGCAGCCACCCGGGACAGGCTGTTATGAACACTGAAGCTTTCTTT	CASSHPGQAVMNTEAFF	TRBV6-1	TRBJ1-1	many	TRBD1
TGTGCCAGCAGTGAGGACAGGGTTCGGGAAAAACTGTTTTTT	CASSEDRVREKLFF	TRBV25-1	TRBJ1-4	-	TRBD1
TGTGCCAGCAGATACCTGGAGTCCATGTTCACCGGGGAGCTGTTTTTT	CASRYLESMFTGELFF	TRBV11-2	TRBJ2-2	-	-
TGTGCCAGCAGTACATCCTGGGAGACCCAGTACTTC	CASSTSWETQYF	TRBV12-3/TRBV12-4	TRBJ2-5	many	-
TGCAGCGTTGAGAATAATCAGCCCCAGCATTTT	CSVENNQPQHF	TRBV29-1	TRBJ1-5	many	-
TGCAGTGCTAGGACAGGGGCAGTTCCCCAGCATTTT	CSARTGAVPQHF	TRBV20-1	TRBJ1-5	few	TRBD1
TGCAGCGTTGCCGGGAGGGCCTACAATGAGCAGTTCTTC	CSVAGRAYNEQFF	TRBV29-1	TRBJ2-1	few	TRBD2
TGCAGCGGTACAGGGGGCCGCACCGGGGAGCTGTTTTTT	CSGTGGRTGELFF	TRBV29-1	TRBJ2-2	many	TRBD1
TGTGCCAGCAGTACACAGGGGGCGGACTATGGCTACACCTTC	CASSTQGADYGYTF	TRBV11-1	TRBJ1-2	-	TRBD1
TGTGCCAGCAGTGACCTAGCTCGAGGCACAGATACGCAGTATTTT	CASSDLARGTDTQYF	TRBV6-1	TRBJ2-3	-	-
TGTGCCACCAGTGAGCGGGGTTGGACCGGGGAGCTGTTTTTT	CATSERGWTGELFF	TRBV24-1	TRBJ2-2	-	-
TGCACCAGCAGTCAAGAGTCGTCATACCAAGAGACCCAGTACTTC	CTSSQESSYQETQYF	TRBV1	TRBJ2-5	-	-
TGTGCCAGCAGTTACTCGATTCAGGGGGGTCAGCCCCAGCATTTT	CASSYSIQGGQPQHF	TRBV6-5	TRBJ1-5	-	TRBD1
TGTGCCAGCAGCGTAGCTTTAAACACAGATACGCAGTATTTT	CASSVALNTDTQYF	TRBV9	TRBJ2-3	-	-
TGTGCCAGCAGTTTATGGGCTAGGGAGACCCAGTACTTC	CASSLWARETQYF	TRBV28	TRBJ2-5	-	-
TGCAGCGTGGTAGAAGGCCTTTCCTATGGCTACACCTTC	CSVVEGLSYGYTF	TRBV29-1	TRBJ1-2	few	-
TGTGCCAGCAGTCCCGGGACAGGAACGAACACTGAAGCTTTCTTT	CASSPGTGTNTEAFF	TRBV12-3/TRBV12-4	TRBJ1-1	-	TRBD1
TGTGCCACGAAGGGACAGGGAAACGGTTCACCCCTCCACTTT	CATKGQGNGSPLHF	TRBV27	TRBJ1-6	many	TRBD1
TGTGCCAGCAGCTTGGTTGGCAGGGACCTCTATGGCTACACCTTC	CASSLVGRDLYGYTF	TRBV5-5	TRBJ1-2	many	-
TGTGCCAGCAGTTACCGGGACAGGGGGTATAATGAGCAGTTCTTC	CASSYRDRGYNEQFF	TRBV28	TRBJ2-1	-	TRBD1
TGTGCCAGCAGTTACGCGGACAGGGGGCGAGAGACCCAGTACTTC	CASSYADRGRETQYF	TRBV6-5	TRBJ2-5	few	TRBD1
TGCGCCAGCAGCTGGACCGGGACATCTGCGAACACTGAAGCTTTCTTT	CASSWTGTSANTEAFF	TRBV5-1	TRBJ1-1	few	-
TGTGCCAGCAGCTCGAGTCTAGGACAGGGGGAACTGTTTTTT	CASSSSLGQGELFF	TRBV5-8	TRBJ1-4	few	TRBD1
TGCAGTGCCGTAGGACAGATGGTAGAGAACACTGAAGCTTTCTTT	CSAVGQMVENTEAFF	TRBV20-1	TRBJ1-1	many	-
TGTGCCAGCAGCCCCCCAGGGACGGTCTACAATGAGCAGTTCTTC	CASSPPGTVYNEQFF	TRBV3-1	TRBJ2-1	few	-
TGTGCCAGCATCCTGGGACAGCGAACTCTCTATGGCTACACCTTC	CASILGQRTLYGYTF	TRBV6-1	TRBJ1-2	few	TRBD1
TGCAGCGTTGAAGAGAAGGGCAATGAGCAGTTCTTC	CSVEEKGNEQFF	TRBV29-1	TRBJ2-1	few	-
TGCAGTGCTAATTCAGGGGTGGCCTACAATGAGCAGTTCTTC	CSANSGVAYNEQFF	TRBV20-1	TRBJ2-1	-	-
TGTGCCAGCAGTTTATTGACTAGTGGCGGCTACACCTTC	CASSLLTSGGYTF	TRBV28	TRBJ1-2	few	-
TGCGCCAGCAGCCCTCGACTAGCGTCCGGGGAGCTGTTTTTT	CASSPRLASGELFF	TRBV5-1	TRBJ2-2	few	TRBD2
TGTGCCATCAGTTGGAGACAGGGAGATGGCTACACCTTC	CAISWRQGDGYTF	TRBV10-3	TRBJ1-2	-	TRBD1
TGTGCCAGCAGCGGTGGACAGGTCGGTCCTAACTATGGCTACACCTTC	CASSGGQVGPNYGYTF	TRBV9	TRBJ1-2	many	TRBD1
TGTGCCACCACTAGCGGGGCACTTGGGGAGCTGTTTTTT	CATTSGALGELFF	TRBV15	TRBJ2-2	-	TRBD2
TGTGCCTGGAGTGTACTAACGGGGGAGACCCAGTACTTC	CAWSVLTGETQYF	TRBV30	TRBJ2-5	few	-
TGTGCCAGCAGTTCCTGGGACAGTTACAATGAGCAGTTCTTC	CASSSWDSYNEQFF	TRBV27	TRBJ2-1	few	TRBD1